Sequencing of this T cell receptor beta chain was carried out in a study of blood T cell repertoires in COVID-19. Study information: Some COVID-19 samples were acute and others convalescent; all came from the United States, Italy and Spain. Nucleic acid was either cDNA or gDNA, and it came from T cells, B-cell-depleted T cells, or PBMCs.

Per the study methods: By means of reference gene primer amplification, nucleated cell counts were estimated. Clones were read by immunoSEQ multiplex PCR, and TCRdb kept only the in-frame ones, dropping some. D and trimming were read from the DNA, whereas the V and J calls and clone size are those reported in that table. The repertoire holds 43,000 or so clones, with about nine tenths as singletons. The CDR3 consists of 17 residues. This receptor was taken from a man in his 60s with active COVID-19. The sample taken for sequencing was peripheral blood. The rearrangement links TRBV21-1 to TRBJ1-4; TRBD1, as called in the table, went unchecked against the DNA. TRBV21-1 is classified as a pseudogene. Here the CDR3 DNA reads TGTGCCAGCAGCAACCCCCATCAGACAGCAACTAATGAAAAACTGTTTTTT. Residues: CASSNPHQTATNEKLFF.